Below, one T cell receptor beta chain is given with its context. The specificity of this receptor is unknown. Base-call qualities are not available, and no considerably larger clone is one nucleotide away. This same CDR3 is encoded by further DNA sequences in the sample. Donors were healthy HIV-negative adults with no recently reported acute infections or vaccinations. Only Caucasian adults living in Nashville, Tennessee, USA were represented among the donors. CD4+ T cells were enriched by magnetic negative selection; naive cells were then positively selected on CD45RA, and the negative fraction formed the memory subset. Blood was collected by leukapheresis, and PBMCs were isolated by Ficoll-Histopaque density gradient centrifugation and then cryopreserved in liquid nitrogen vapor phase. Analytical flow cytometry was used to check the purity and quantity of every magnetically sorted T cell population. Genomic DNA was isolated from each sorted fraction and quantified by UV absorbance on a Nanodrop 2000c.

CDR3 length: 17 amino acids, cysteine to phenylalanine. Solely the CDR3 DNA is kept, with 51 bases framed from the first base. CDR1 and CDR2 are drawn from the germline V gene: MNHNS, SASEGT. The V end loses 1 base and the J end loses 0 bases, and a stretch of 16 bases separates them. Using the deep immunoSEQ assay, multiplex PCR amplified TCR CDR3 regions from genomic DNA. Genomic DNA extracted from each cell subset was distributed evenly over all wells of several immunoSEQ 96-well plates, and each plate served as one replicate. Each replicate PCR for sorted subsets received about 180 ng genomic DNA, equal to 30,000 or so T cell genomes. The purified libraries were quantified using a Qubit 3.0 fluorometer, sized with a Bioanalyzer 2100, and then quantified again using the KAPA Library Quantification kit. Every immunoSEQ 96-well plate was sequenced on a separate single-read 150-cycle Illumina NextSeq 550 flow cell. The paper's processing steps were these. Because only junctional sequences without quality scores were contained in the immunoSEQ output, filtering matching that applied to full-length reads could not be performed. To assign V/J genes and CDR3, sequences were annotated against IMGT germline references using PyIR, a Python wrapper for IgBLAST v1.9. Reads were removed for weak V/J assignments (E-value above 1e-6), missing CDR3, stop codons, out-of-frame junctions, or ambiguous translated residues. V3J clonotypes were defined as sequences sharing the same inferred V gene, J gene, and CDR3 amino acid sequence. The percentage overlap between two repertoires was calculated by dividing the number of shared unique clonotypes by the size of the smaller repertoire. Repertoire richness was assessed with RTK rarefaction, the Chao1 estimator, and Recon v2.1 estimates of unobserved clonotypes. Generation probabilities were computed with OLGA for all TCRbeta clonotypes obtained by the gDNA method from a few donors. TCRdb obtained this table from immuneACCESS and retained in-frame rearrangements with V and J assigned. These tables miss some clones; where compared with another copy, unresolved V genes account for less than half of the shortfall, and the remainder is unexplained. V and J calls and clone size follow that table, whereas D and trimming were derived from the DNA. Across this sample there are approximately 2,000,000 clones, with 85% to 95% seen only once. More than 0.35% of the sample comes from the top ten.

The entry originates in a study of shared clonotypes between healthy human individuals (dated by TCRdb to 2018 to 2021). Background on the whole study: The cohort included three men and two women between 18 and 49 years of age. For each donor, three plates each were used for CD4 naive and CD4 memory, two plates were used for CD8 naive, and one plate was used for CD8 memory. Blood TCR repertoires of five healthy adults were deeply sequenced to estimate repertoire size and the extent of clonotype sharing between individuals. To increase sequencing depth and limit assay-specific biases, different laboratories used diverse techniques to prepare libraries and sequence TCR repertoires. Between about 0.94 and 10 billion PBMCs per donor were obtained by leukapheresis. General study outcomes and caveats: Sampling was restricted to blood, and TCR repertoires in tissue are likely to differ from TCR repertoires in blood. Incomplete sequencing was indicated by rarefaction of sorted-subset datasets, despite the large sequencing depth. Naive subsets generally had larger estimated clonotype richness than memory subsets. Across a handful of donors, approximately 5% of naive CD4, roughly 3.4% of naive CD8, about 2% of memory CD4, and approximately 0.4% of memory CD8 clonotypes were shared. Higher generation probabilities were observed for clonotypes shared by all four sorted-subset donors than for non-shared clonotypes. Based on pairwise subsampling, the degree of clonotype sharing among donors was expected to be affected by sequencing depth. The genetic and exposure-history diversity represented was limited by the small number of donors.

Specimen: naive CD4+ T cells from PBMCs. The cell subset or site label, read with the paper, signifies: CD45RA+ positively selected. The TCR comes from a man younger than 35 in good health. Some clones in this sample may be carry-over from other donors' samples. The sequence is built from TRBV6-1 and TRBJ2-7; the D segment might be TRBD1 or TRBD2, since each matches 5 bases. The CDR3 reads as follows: CASSEVVVGTSSYEQYF. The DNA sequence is TGTGCCAGCAGTGAAGTAGTAGTAGGGACGAGCTCCTACGAGCAGTACTTC.